This entry concerns a single T cell receptor (beta chain). Its antigen is unidentified. The V end lost 7 bases, the J end lost 1 base, and 14 bases lay between the germline ends. From germline, CDR1 is SEHNR and CDR2 FQNEAQ (reference sequence). The CDR3 sequence is 14 residues long. The sample is drawn from a study of cytomegalovirus exposure and HLA in healthy donors. Study-wide points: Reportedly, HLA-A and HLA-B alleles of most subjects were accurately predicted from TCR beta. HLA alleles showed associations with 16,951 TCR beta sequences in a later analysis, at a 0.05 false discovery rate. What was likely a sequencing artifact was a cluster of highly shared sequence variants.

Both 60 Vbeta primers and 13 Jbeta primers went into the PCR. The method was immunoSEQ multiplex PCR; TCRdb's version includes in-frame clones alone and lacks a portion of them. The table lists under 200,000 clones, 75% to 90% of them singletons. The sequence was collected from a boy aged 2-15 years in good health and CMV-seronegative. The J gene is TRBJ2-7, the V gene TRBV7-9; D is undetermined. Input material: PBMCs. The CDR3, as DNA: TGTGCCAGCAACCTACTGGCGGAGTCCTACGAGCAGTACTTC. This sequence encodes CASNLLAESYEQYF. The whole variable domain, remainder taken from reference TRBV7-9 and TRBJ2-7, is DTGVSQNPRHKITKRGQNVTFRCDPISEHNRLYWYRQTLGQGPEFLTYFQNEAQLEKSRLLSDRFSAERPKGSFSTLEIQRTEQGDSAMYLCASNLLAESYEQYFGPGTRLTVT.